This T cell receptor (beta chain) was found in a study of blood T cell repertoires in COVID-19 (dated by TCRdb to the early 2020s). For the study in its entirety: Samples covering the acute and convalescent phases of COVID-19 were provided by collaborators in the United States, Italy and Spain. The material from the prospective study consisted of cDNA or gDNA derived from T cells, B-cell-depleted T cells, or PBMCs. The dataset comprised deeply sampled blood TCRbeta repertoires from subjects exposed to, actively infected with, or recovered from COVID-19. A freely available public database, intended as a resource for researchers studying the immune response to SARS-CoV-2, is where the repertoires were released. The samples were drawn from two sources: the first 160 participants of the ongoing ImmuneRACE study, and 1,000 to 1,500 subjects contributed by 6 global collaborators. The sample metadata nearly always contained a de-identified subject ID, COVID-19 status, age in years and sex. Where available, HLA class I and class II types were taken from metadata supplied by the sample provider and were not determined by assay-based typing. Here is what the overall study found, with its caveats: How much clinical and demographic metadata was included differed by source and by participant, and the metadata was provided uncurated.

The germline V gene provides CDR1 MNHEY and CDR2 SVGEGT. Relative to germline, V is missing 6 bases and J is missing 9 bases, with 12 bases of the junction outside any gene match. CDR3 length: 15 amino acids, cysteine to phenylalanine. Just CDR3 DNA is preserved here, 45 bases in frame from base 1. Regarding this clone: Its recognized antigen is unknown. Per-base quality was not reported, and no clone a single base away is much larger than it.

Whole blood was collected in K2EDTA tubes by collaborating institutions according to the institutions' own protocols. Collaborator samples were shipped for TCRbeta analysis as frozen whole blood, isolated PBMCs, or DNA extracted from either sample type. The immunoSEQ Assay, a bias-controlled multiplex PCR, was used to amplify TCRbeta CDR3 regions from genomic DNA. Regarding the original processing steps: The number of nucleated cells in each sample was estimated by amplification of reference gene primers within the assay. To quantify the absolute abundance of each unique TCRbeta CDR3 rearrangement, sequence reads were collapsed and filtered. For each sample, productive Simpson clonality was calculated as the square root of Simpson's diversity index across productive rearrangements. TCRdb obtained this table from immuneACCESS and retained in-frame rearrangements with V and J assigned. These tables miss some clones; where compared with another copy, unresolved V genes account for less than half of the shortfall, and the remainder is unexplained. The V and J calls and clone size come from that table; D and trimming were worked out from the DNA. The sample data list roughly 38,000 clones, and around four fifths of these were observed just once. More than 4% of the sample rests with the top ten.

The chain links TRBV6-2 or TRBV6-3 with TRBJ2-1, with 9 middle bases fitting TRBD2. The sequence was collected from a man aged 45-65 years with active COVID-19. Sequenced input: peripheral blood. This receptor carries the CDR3 CASSPARGGASEQFF. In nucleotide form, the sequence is TGTGCCAGCAGCCCTGCTCGCGGGGGGGCTTCTGAGCAGTTCTTC.